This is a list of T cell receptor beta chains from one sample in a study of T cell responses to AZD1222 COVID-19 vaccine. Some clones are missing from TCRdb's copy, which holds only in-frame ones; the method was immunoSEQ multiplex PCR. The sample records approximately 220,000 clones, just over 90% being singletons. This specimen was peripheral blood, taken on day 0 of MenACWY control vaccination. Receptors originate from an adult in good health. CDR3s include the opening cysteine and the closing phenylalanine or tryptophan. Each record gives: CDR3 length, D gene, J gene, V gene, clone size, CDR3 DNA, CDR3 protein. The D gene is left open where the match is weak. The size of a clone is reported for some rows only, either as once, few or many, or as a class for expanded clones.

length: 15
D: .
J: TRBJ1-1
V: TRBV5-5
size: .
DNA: TGTGCCAGCAGCTTGGCTCGAGGGCCGAACACTGAAGCTTTCTTT
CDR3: CASSLARGPNTEAFF

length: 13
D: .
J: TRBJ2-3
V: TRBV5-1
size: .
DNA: TGCGCCAGCAGCTTTCCGGGGGCAGATACGCAGTATTTT
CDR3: CASSFPGADTQYF

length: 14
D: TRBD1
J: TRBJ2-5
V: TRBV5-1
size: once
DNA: TGCGCCAGCAGCGCGGGACAGGGAGAAGAGACCCAGTACTTC
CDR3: CASSAGQGEETQYF

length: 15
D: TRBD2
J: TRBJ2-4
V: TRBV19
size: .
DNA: TGTGCCAGTAGCCCGGCCTACGGGGGGAAAAACATTCAGTACTTC
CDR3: CASSPAYGGKNIQYF

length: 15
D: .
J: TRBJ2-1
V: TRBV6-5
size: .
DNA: TGTGCCAGCAGTCCAGACACGGGCTCCTACAATGAGCAGTTCTTC
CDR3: CASSPDTGSYNEQFF

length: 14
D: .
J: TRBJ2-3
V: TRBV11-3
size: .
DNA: TGTGCCAGCAGCTTAGGGTCCAGCACAGATACGCAGTATTTT
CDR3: CASSLGSSTDTQYF

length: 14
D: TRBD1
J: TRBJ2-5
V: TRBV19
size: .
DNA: TGTGCCAGTAGTGCGACAACAGGGGCGGAGACCCAGTACTTC
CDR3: CASSATTGAETQYF

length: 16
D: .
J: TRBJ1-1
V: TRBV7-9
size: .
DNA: TGTGCCAGCAGCTCGCCTAAGGGCAGGCCGAACACTGAAGCTTTCTTT
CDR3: CASSSPKGRPNTEAFF

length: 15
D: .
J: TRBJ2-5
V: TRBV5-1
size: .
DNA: TGCGCCAGCAGCTTGGACCGGCTAGCCGGGGAGACCCAGTACTTC
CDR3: CASSLDRLAGETQYF

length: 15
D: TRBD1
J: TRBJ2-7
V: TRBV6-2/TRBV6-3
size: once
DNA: TGTGCCAGCAGTTCCGCCGGGACAGGGGCCTACGAGCAGTACTTC
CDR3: CASSSAGTGAYEQYF

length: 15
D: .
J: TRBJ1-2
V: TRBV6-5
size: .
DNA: TGTGCCAGCAGTTACTCGGGTACCGGACTCTATGGCTACACCTTC
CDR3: CASSYSGTGLYGYTF

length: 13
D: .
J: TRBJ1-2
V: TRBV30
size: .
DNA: TGTGCCTGGAGACATAGTGCCTCGGGAGGCTACACCTTC
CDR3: CAWRHSASGGYTF

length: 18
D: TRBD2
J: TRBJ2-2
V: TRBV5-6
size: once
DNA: TGTGCCAGCAGCTTGGCGGGACTAGCGCACGCGAACACCGGGGAGCTGTTTTTT
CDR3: CASSLAGLAHANTGELFF

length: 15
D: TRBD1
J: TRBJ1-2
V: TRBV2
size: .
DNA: TGTGCCAGCAGGATTGAGGGACAGAAGAATCATGGCTACACCTTC
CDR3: CASRIEGQKNHGYTF

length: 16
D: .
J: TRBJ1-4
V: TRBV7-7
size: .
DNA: TGTGCTAGCAGCTTAGGGCTCGGGGGACCTAATGAAAAACTGTTTTTT
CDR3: CASSLGLGGPNEKLFF

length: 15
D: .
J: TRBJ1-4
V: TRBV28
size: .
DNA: TGTGCCAGCAGCGGGGGGAGTTCAACTAATGAAAAACTGTTTTTT
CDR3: CASSGGSSTNEKLFF

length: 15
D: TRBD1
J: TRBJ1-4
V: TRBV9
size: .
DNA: TGTGCCAGCAGACTAGGACAGGGCGGAGGGGAAAAACTGTTTTTT
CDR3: CASRLGQGGGEKLFF

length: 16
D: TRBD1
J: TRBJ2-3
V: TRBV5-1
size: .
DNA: TGCGCCAGCAGCTTGGATGGGACAGGGGGCGGAGATACGCAGTATTTT
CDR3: CASSLDGTGGGDTQYF

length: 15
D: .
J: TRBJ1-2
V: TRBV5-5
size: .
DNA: TGTGCCAGCAGCTTGGCTTGGGGTATAAGCTATGGCTACACCTTC
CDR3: CASSLAWGISYGYTF

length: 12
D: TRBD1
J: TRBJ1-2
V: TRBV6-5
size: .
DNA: TGTGCCAGCAGTTCGACAGGGGGCCCCTACACCTTC
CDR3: CASSSTGGPYTF

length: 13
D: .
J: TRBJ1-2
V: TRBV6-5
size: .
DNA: TGTGCATCTACCGCGGACATAATTGGTGGCTACACCTTC
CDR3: CASTADIIGGYTF

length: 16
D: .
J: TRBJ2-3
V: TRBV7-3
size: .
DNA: TGTGCCAGCAGCCCCCGCCCCCAGGGTCTCACAGATACGCAGTATTTT
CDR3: CASSPRPQGLTDTQYF

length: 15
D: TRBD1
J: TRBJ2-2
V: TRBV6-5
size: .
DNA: TGTGCCAGCATCCCGGGACAGGGGTACACCGGGGAGCTGTTTTTT
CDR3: CASIPGQGYTGELFF

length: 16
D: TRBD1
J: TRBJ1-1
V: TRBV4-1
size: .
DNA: TGCGCCAGCAGCCAAGGAAGTACAGGGGTGGACACTGAAGCTTTCTTT
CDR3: CASSQGSTGVDTEAFF

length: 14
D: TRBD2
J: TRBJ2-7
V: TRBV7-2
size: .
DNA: TGTGCCAGCAGCTTAGATCGAGCGGGGTACGAGCAGTACTTC
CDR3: CASSLDRAGYEQYF

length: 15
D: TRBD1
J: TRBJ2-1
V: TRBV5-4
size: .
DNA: TGTGCCAGCAGCTTGGGGACAGGGATTTACAATGAGCAGTTCTTC
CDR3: CASSLGTGIYNEQFF

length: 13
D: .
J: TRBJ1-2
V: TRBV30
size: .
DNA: TGTGCCTGGAGTGTAGGGGGTATGGTTGGCTACACCTTC
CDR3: CAWSVGGMVGYTF

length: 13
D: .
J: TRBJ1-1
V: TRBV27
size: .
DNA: TGTGCCAGCAGCCCATCCCCTACAGGGATGACTTTCTTT
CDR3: CASSPSPTGMTFF

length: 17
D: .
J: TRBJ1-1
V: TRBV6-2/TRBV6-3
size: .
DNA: TGTGCCAGCAGTAGCCCCCCGGGCAGGGGTTGGTCCACTGAAGCTTTCTTT
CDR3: CASSSPPGRGWSTEAFF

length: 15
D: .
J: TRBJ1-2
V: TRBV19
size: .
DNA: TGTGCCAGTAGTAACCGGGACGGGATATATCCCTTTCGTACCTTC
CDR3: CASSNRDGIYPFRTF

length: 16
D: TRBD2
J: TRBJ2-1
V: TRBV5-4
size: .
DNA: TGTGCCAGCAGCTTGGCAGCACTAGCGGGGAAGAATGAGCAGTTCTTC
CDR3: CASSLAALAGKNEQFF

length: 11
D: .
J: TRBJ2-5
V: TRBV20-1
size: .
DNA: TGCAGTGCCACCCCCTCGGAGACCCAGTACTTC
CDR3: CSATPSETQYF

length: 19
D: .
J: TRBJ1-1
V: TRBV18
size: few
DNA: TGTGCCAGCTCACCGGTGGTCCACACGGTAGGGGTTATGAACACTGAAGCTTTCTTT
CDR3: CASSPVVHTVGVMNTEAFF

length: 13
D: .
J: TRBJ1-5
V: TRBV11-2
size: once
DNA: TGTGCCAGCAGCTTAGCAGGCCCTCAGCCCCAGCATTTT
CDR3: CASSLAGPQPQHF

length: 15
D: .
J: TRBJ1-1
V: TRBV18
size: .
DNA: TGTGCCAGCTCACCCTGGGGTCAAATGAACACTGAAGCTTTCTTT
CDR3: CASSPWGQMNTEAFF

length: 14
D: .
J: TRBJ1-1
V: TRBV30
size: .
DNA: TGTGCCTGGAGTATCTCGACAGGATCCACTGAAGCTTTCTTT
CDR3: CAWSISTGSTEAFF

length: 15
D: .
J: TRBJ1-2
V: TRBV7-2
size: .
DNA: TGTGCCAGCAGCCCGGGCCCGGGACAAGTCTATGGCTACACCTTC
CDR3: CASSPGPGQVYGYTF

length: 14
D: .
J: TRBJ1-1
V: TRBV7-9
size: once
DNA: TGTGCCAGCAGCCTCTACCGTGAGGAGGGTGAAGCTTTCTTT
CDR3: CASSLYREEGEAFF

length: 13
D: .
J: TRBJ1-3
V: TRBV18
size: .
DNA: TGTGCCAGCTCACCACGTGGGGAGAACACCATATATTTT
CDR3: CASSPRGENTIYF

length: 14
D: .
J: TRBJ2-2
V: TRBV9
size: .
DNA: TGTGCCAGCAGCGTAGCTGGGGGTACCGGGGAGCTGTTTTTT
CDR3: CASSVAGGTGELFF

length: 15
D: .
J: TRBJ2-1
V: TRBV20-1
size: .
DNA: TGCAGTGCTAGTGCTACGGGGCTACGGGGGAATGAGCAGTTCTTC
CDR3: CSASATGLRGNEQFF

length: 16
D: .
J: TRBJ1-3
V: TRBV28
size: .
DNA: TGTGCCAGCAGTGGGTCGGGACGGATCTCTGGAAACACCATATATTTT
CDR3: CASSGSGRISGNTIYF